This T cell receptor beta chain was identified in a study of glioma-infiltrating T cells. Overall study findings and caveats: Gliomas, especially low-grade, showed above-expected tissue-blood divergence; non-neoplastic patients showed below.

This clonotype was seen more than once but under ten times. The antigen remains undetermined. TCR alpha and beta CDR3 regions were amplified from RNA using iRepertoire nested multiplex PCR. MiXCR, applied by TCRdb to the multiplex PCR reads, yields one record per CDR3 protein. The sample holds about 380,000 distinct CDR3 sequences, roughly 41% seen once. The receptor's source is a human donor with low-grade glioma or glioblastoma, undergoing nonglioma brain surgery, or in good health (not recorded which). Sequences were obtained from glioma tissue, nonneoplastic brain tissue, or PBMCs (not recorded which).

The CDR3 loop is CASSLNRETEAFF. The CDR3 nucleotides are TGTGCCAGCAGCCTAAACAGGGAGACTGAAGCTTTCTTT. This rearrangement joins TRBV7-9 to TRBJ1-1; a weak D match, TRBD1 (6 bases). The CDR3 sequence is 13 residues long. Germline V gene lookup returns CDR1 SEHNR and CDR2 FQNEAQ (reference sequence). Trimming took off 5 bases at V and 5 bases at J, with 12 bases between the two ends.